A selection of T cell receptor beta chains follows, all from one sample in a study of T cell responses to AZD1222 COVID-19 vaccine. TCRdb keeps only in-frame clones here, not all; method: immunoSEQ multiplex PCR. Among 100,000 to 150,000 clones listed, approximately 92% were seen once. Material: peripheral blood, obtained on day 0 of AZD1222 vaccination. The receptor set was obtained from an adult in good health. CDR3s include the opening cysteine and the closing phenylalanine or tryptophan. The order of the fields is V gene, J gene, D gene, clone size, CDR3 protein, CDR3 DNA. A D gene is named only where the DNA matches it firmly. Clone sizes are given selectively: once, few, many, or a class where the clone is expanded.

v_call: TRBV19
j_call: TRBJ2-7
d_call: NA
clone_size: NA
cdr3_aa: CASSIDRGGYEQYF
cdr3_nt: TGTGCCAGTAGTATAGACAGGGGGGGCTACGAGCAGTACTTC

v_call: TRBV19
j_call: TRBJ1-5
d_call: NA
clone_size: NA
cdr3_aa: CASSILGDSGQPQHF
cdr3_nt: TGTGCCAGTAGCATCCTCGGGGATTCAGGTCAGCCCCAGCATTTT

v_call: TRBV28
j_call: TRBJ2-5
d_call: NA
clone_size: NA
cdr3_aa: CASAGGSPGTQYF
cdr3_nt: TGTGCCAGCGCCGGGGGCTCCCCAGGGACCCAGTACTTC

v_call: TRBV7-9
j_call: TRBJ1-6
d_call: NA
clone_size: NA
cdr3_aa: CASSPAALDSSSSPLHF
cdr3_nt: TGTGCCAGCAGCCCGGCCGCCCTGGACAGTTCTAGCTCACCCCTCCACTTT

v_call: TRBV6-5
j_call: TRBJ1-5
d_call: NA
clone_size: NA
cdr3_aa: CASRGLYWDQPQHF
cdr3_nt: TGTGCCAGCAGGGGCCTCTATTGGGATCAGCCCCAGCATTTT

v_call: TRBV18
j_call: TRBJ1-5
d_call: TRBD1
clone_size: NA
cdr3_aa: CASSPTGGTGSNQPQHF
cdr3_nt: TGTGCCAGCTCACCTACAGGGGGCACGGGTAGCAATCAGCCCCAGCATTTT

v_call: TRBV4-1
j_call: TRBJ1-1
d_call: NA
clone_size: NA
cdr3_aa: CASSQTLRDTEAFF
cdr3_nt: TGCGCCAGCAGCCAAACTCTAAGGGATACTGAAGCTTTCTTT

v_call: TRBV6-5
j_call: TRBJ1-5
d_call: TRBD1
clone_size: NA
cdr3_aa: CASSFVPDRGRPAQHF
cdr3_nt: TGTGCCAGCAGTTTCGTTCCAGACAGGGGCCGGCCAGCCCAGCATTTT

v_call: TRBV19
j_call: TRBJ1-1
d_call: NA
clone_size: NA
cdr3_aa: CASSIIRNTEAFF
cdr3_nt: TGTGCCAGTAGTATAATTCGGAACACTGAAGCTTTCTTT

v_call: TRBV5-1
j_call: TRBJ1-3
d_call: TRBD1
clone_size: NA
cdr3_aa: CASSLRDRGSSGNTIYF
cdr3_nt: TGCGCCAGCAGCCTCCGGGACAGGGGTTCTTCTGGAAACACCATATATTTT

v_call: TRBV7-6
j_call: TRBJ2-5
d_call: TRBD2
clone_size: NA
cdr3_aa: CASSSLAGIETQYF
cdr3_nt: TGTGCCAGCAGCTCCTTAGCGGGGATCGAGACCCAGTACTTC

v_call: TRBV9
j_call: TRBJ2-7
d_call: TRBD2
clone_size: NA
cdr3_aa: CASSVATSGIYEQYF
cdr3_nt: TGTGCCAGCAGCGTAGCAACTAGCGGGATATACGAGCAGTACTTC

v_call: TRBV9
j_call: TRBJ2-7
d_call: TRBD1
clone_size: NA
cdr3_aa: CASSLGQGPHEQYF
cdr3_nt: TGTGCCAGCAGCTTGGGACAGGGACCCCACGAGCAGTACTTC

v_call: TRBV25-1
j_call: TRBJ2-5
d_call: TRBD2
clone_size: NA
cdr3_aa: CASKAGLAIETQYF
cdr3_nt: TGTGCCAGCAAAGCCGGACTAGCTATAGAGACCCAGTACTTC

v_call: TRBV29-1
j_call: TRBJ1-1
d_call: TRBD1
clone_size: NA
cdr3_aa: CSVVNTGVYTEAFF
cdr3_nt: TGCAGCGTTGTGAATACAGGGGTCTACACTGAAGCTTTCTTT

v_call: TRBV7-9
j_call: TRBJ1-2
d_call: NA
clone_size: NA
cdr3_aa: CASRAQGYYGYTF
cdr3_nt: TGTGCCAGCAGAGCGCAGGGATACTATGGCTACACCTTC

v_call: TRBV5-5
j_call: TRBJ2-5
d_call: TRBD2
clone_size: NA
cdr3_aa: CASSLLLAGGETQYF
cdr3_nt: TGTGCCAGCAGCTTACTACTAGCGGGAGGAGAGACCCAGTACTTC

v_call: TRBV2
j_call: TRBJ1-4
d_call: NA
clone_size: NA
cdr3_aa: CASTRELDEKLFF
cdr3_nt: TGTGCCAGCACCCGCGAGTTGGATGAAAAACTGTTTTTT

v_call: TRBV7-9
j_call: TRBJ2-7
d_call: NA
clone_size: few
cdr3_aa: CASSLTRYEQYF
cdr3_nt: TGTGCCAGCAGCTTAACCCGATACGAGCAGTACTTC

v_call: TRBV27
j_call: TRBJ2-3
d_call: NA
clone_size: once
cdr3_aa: CASSLAGGTDTQYF
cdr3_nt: TGTGCCAGCAGTTTGGCCGGAGGCACAGATACGCAGTATTTT

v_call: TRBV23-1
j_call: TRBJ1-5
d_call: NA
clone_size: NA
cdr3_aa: CASSQGPLDQPQHF
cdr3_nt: TGCGCCAGCAGTCAGGGGCCGCTAGATCAGCCCCAGCATTTT

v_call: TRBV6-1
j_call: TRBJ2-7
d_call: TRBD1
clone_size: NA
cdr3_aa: CASSAGTGPYEQYF
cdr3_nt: TGTGCCAGCAGTGCCGGGACAGGGCCCTACGAGCAGTACTTC

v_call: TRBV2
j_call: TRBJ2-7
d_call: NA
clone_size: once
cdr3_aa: CASSLSFGGDSYEQYF
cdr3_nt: TGTGCCAGCAGCTTGTCTTTTGGGGGAGACTCCTACGAGCAGTACTTC

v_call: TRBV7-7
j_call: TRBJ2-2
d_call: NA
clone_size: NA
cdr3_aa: CALRDHSSGELFF
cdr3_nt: TGTGCCCTCCGGGACCATTCTTCCGGGGAGCTGTTTTTT

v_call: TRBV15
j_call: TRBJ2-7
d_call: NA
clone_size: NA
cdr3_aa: CATSRDKTDYEQYF
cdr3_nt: TGTGCCACCAGCAGAGATAAGACAGACTACGAGCAGTACTTC

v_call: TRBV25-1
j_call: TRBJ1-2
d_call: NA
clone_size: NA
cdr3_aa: CASSERGNPDYGYTF
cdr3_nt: TGTGCCAGCAGTGAACGGGGCAACCCAGACTATGGCTACACCTTC

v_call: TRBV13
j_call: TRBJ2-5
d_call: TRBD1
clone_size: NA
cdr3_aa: CASSLGQSQETQYF
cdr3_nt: TGTGCCAGCAGCCTGGGACAGTCACAAGAGACCCAGTACTTC

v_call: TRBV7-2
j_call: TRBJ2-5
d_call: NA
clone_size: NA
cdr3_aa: CASSLVALSKETQYF
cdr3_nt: TGTGCCAGCAGCTTAGTGGCTCTGTCTAAGGAGACCCAGTACTTC

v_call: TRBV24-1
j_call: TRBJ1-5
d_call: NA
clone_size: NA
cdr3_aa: CATSDVASNQPQHF
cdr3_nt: TGTGCCACCAGTGACGTAGCTTCCAATCAGCCCCAGCATTTT

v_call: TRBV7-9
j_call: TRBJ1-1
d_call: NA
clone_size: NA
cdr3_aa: CASSSKRETEAFF
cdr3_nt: TGTGCCAGCAGCTCAAAACGGGAGACTGAAGCTTTCTTT

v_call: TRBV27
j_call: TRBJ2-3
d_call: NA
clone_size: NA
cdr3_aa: CASSQRTVTDTQYF
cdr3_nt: TGTGCCAGCAGTCAAAGGACAGTCACAGATACGCAGTATTTT

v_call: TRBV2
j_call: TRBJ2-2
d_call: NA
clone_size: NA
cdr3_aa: CASIVGGSPGELFF
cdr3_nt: TGTGCCAGCATCGTAGGAGGGTCCCCCGGGGAGCTGTTTTTT

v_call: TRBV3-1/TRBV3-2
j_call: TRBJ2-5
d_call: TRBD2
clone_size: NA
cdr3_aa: CASEPRLAGGETQYF
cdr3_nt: TGTGCCAGCGAGCCAAGACTAGCGGGAGGAGAGACCCAGTACTTC

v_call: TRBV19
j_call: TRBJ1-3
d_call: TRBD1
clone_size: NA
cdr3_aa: CASINQGAFGNTIYF
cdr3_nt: TGTGCCAGTATCAACCAGGGGGCATTTGGAAACACCATATATTTT